The entry below describes one T cell receptor beta chain. This entry belongs to a study of blood T cell repertoires in COVID-19. In the original workflow: It was from reference gene primer amplification that nucleated cell counts were estimated. TCRdb keeps only in-frame clones here, not all; method: immunoSEQ multiplex PCR. V, J and clone size are those of that table, while D and trimming were read from the DNA. The sample lists 150,000 to 200,000 clones; approximately 86% were seen once. Germline V gene sequence: CDR1 SGHAT, CDR2 FQNNGV. Trimming took 2 bases from V and 3 from J, leaving 20 bases between them. This CDR3 contains 17 residues.

This receptor was obtained from a woman over 75 with active or convalescent COVID-19. The rearrangement joins TRBV11-2 to TRBJ2-7, with D perhaps TRBD1 (5 bases). Material: peripheral blood. CDR3 bases: TGTGCCAGCAGCTTAAACATTGGGCAGGGCCTATTCTACGAGCAGTACTTC. Protein product: CASSLNIGQGLFYEQYF.